The rows below give T cell receptor beta chains drawn from one sample of a study of PD-L1 blockade in urothelial cancer. Sequencing was performed with immunoSEQ multiplex PCR; in TCRdb, only in-frame clones are kept and a portion is missing. The sample has 40,000 or so clones; over 65% are singletons. The source was PBMCs, collected around atezolizumab (anti-PD-L1) treatment. The receptors stem from a man between 65 and 80 years old with urothelial cancer. CDR3s include the opening cysteine and the closing phenylalanine or tryptophan.

V gene	J gene	CDR3 protein
TRBV19	TRBJ2-1	CASSIMAGGMNNEQFF
TRBV9	TRBJ1-5	CASSPPGGGAQPQHF
TRBV7-2	TRBJ2-7	CASSLNPAGANPYEQYF
TRBV28	TRBJ2-1	CALGASLNEQFF
TRBV13	TRBJ2-1	CASSTLRDRYGYNEQFF
TRBV7-9	TRBJ1-3	CASSFTGTSSSGNTIYF
TRBV7-9	TRBJ2-3	CASSLYSEDTQYF
TRBV2	TRBJ2-1	CASSAEGGGGSTYNEQFF
TRBV11-2	TRBJ2-7	CASSSYSYEQYF
TRBV6-5	TRBJ1-3	CASSYTGGFSGNTIYF
TRBV19	TRBJ1-1	CASSNTLDTEAFF
TRBV19	TRBJ2-1	CASSILAGATNEQFF
TRBV11-2	TRBJ2-7	CASSYSGDSYEQYF
TRBV12-1	TRBJ2-3	CASSSRTSGNTDTQYF
TRBV7-8	TRBJ2-5	CASSPRRAGGQPRETQYF
TRBV11-2	TRBJ1-1	CASSLGGYTGAALNTEAFF
TRBV7-9	TRBJ2-7	CASSPPRQGATYEQYF
TRBV11-3	TRBJ2-1	CASSSTGTGGNEQFF
TRBV18	TRBJ2-2	CASSPLILRNTGELFF
TRBV7-8	TRBJ1-1	CASRSSLNTEAFF
TRBV27	TRBJ1-5	CASSLSPPDSRPQHF
TRBV2	TRBJ2-7	CASSRSGTTAYEQYF
TRBV7-9	TRBJ2-3	CASSPKRGGRAGTDTQYF
TRBV28	TRBJ2-7	CASSLPLVSVYEQYF
TRBV5-1	TRBJ2-7	CASSWDSYEQYF
TRBV7-6	TRBJ2-5	CASSFPGLETQYF
TRBV14	TRBJ1-2	CASSQQPTGILYGYTF
TRBV11-3	TRBJ2-1	CASSLGGGSEQFF